These T cell receptor beta chains were read from a single sample in a study of OX40 agonist ivuxolimab in advanced cancers. The data were produced by immunoSEQ multiplex PCR, yet TCRdb's version contains in-frame clones alone and is incomplete. The sample shows tens of thousands of clones, roughly nine tenths of them seen only once. This sample comprised CD4+ or CD8+ T cells sorted from blood, obtained in a trial of the OX40 agonist ivuxolimab. The source is an adult with an advanced solid tumor such as melanoma, head and neck, liver or kidney cancer. The CDR3 runs from the conserved cysteine through the conserved F or W. Part of the rows lack a size; the others show once, few, many or a class for expanded clones.

cdr3_aa: CASSYGGGRDSPLHF; j_call: TRBJ1-6; v_call: TRBV6-6; clone_size: few
cdr3_aa: CASSLGRHPIYGYTF; j_call: TRBJ1-2; v_call: TRBV7-8; clone_size: once
cdr3_aa: CSVEGQGAYEQYF; j_call: TRBJ2-7; v_call: TRBV29-1; clone_size: NA
cdr3_aa: CASSYSRGLGTEAFF; j_call: TRBJ1-1; v_call: TRBV6-5; clone_size: NA
cdr3_aa: CASSLRDGNTEAFF; j_call: TRBJ1-1; v_call: TRBV7-8; clone_size: NA
cdr3_aa: CASSLDPHSPNEQFF; j_call: TRBJ2-1; v_call: TRBV5-1; clone_size: once
cdr3_aa: CASSLDGQEGWQYF; j_call: TRBJ2-7; v_call: TRBV5-8; clone_size: NA
cdr3_aa: CASSLFADSLQPQHF; j_call: TRBJ1-5; v_call: TRBV27; clone_size: NA
cdr3_aa: CASRLQGVSGYTF; j_call: TRBJ1-2; v_call: TRBV28; clone_size: NA
cdr3_aa: CASSPGGLKTYEQYF; j_call: TRBJ2-7; v_call: TRBV18; clone_size: once
cdr3_aa: CASISAGFPDTQYF; j_call: TRBJ2-3; v_call: TRBV28; clone_size: NA
cdr3_aa: CASSPTSGNYHEQYF; j_call: TRBJ2-7; v_call: TRBV11-2; clone_size: NA
cdr3_aa: CASSSSRGYEQYF; j_call: TRBJ2-7; v_call: TRBV27; clone_size: NA
cdr3_aa: CASSLDLNTEAFF; j_call: TRBJ1-1; v_call: TRBV6-4; clone_size: NA
cdr3_aa: CASSLWREGTEAFF; j_call: TRBJ1-1; v_call: TRBV27; clone_size: NA
cdr3_aa: CASSVAWDGGYTF; j_call: TRBJ1-2; v_call: TRBV19; clone_size: NA
cdr3_aa: CASSLMYNEQFF; j_call: TRBJ2-1; v_call: TRBV19; clone_size: NA
cdr3_aa: CAARASGATDTQYF; j_call: TRBJ2-3; v_call: TRBV10-3; clone_size: NA
cdr3_aa: CASSLAGGATTEKLFF; j_call: TRBJ1-4; v_call: TRBV7-2; clone_size: NA
cdr3_aa: CASSEGIMNTEAFF; j_call: TRBJ1-1; v_call: TRBV10-1; clone_size: once
cdr3_aa: CSVVVGGGGELFF; j_call: TRBJ2-2; v_call: TRBV29-1; clone_size: NA
cdr3_aa: CASMSTGGAEKGQPQHF; j_call: TRBJ1-5; v_call: TRBV19; clone_size: NA
cdr3_aa: CSVDGGALADTQYF; j_call: TRBJ2-3; v_call: TRBV29-1; clone_size: NA
cdr3_aa: CASSSLGYGYTF; j_call: TRBJ1-2; v_call: TRBV6-5; clone_size: NA
cdr3_aa: CASSIPVWETQYF; j_call: TRBJ2-5; v_call: TRBV10-1; clone_size: NA
cdr3_aa: CASSLGLAGGDEQFF; j_call: TRBJ2-1; v_call: TRBV7-9; clone_size: NA
cdr3_aa: CASRSGIHTEKLFF; j_call: TRBJ1-4; v_call: TRBV6-5; clone_size: few
cdr3_aa: CASSELSGSAKNIQYF; j_call: TRBJ2-4; v_call: TRBV6-1; clone_size: NA
cdr3_aa: CASSLNVGGAFGYTF; j_call: TRBJ1-2; v_call: TRBV4-2; clone_size: NA